The clone carrying this T cell receptor (beta chain) came up many times. Its antigen remains unknown. The sample originates from a study of spatial heterogeneity in lung cancer. Broader study findings: Resection blood, more than follow-up blood, showed ubiquitous expanded tumor TCRs.

The CDR3 consists of 15 residues. Germline CDR1 SGHRS, CDR2 YFSETQ. V shed 4 bases and J shed 3 bases, with 17 bases lying between them. Individually, TCR cDNA molecules were each labelled with a unique molecular identifier. MiXCR, applied by TCRdb to the 5' RACE reads, yields one record per CDR3 protein. The data contain just over 4,000 distinct CDR3 sequences, roughly a sixth of them seen just once; the ten biggest clones take up roughly 65%. The time point: sample taken at primary tumor resection. Unsorted samples of tumor, nontumor lung or frozen PBMC had their whole RNA sequenced. The receptor's source is a male donor with early-stage non-small cell lung cancer. The starting material was PBMCs, obtained at surgery. V and J are TRBV5-1 and TRBJ2-7; D gene ambiguous. The CDR3 region is CASSIDGLGNYEQYF. The CDR3 coding sequence is TGCGCCAGCAGCATCGACGGGCTGGGGAACTACGAGCAGTACTTC.